The subject of this entry is one T cell receptor beta chain. Clones were read by immunoSEQ multiplex PCR, and TCRdb kept only the in-frame ones, dropping some. The sample has about 200,000 clones; approximately 86% are singletons. V lost 7 bases and J 1 base, leaving 10 bases between the germline ends. The length of the CDR3 is 13 residues. CDR1 and CDR2 (germline): SEHNR, FQNEAQ (reference sequence). The data belong to a study of blood T cell repertoires in COVID-19. Sequenced sample: PBMCs or T cells enriched from blood (not recorded which). The chain has TRBV7-9 and TRBJ1-1; no clear D gene. The sequence derives from a woman aged 35 to 49 with acute COVID-19. The CDR3 bases are TGTGCCAGCACCCCGAGTCGGAACACTGAAGCTTTCTTT. It yields the protein CASTPSRNTEAFF.